These 15 T cell receptor beta chains were all obtained from the same sample, sequenced in a study of blood T cell repertoires in COVID-19. Clones were read by immunoSEQ multiplex PCR, and TCRdb kept only the in-frame ones, dropping some. The data hold 350,000 to 550,000 clones, with roughly 89% observed a single time. Material: peripheral blood. These receptors originate from a woman aged 25 to 39 with acute or convalescent COVID-19.

The V call is TRBV19, the J call TRBJ1-1, with a possible D match to TRBD1 (5 bases). CDR3 length equals 15 residues. Per germline, CDR1 LNHDA and CDR2 SQIVND (reference sequence). V lost 1 base, J lost 1 base, and 10 bases lay in between. The CDR3 reads CASSIVSQANTEAFF. CDR3 sequence (DNA): TGTGCCAGTAGTATAGTTTCACAGGCGAACACTGAAGCTTTCTTT.

This sequence joins TRBV7-2 and TRBJ2-2, with 8 bases fitting TRBD1. The CDR3 length is 16 residues. Losses at the gene ends were 5 bases for V and 5 bases for J; bases not matched to a gene: 10. Germline loops: CDR1 SGHTA, CDR2 FQGNSA. The CDR3 protein is CASSPRRDRRTGELFF. In DNA form, the CDR3 reads TGTGCCAGCAGCCCACGTCGGGACAGGAGGACCGGGGAGCTGTTTTTT.

This chain joins TRBV5-1 and TRBJ2-3; the D is unclear. Germline lookup yields CDR1 SGHRS and CDR2 YFSETQ. This CDR3 has 11 residues. V gave up 0 bases and J gave up 11 bases, with 7 bases separating them. The CDR3 DNA sequence: TGCGCCAGCAGCTTGGGACTTGGGCAGTATTTT. This gives the protein CASSLGLGQYF.

About this clone itself: The junction and the germline gene differ at one end; a read error may be behind it. In the same sample, other DNA sequences code for this CDR3. The chain has TRBV5-1 and TRBJ2-2; 8 bases map to TRBD2. The length of the CDR3 is 15 residues. Germline assignment: CDR1 SGHRS and CDR2 YFSETQ. The CDR3, as DNA: TGTGCCAGCAGCGGGTTAGCGGGGAGCACCGGGGAGCTGTTTTTT. Amino acids: CASSGLAGSTGELFF.

This sequence joins TRBV18 and TRBJ2-3, with D possibly matching TRBD2 (6 bases). The CDR3 runs 13 residues. CDR1 and CDR2 from the germline V gene are KGHSH and LQKENI. V was cut by 4 bases and J by 6 bases, with 11 bases left in between. This CDR3 reads CASSQGLEDTQYF. CDR3 coding DNA: TGTGCCAGCTCACAGGGACTTGAGGATACGCAGTATTTT.

This rearrangement joins TRBV2 to TRBJ1-1, with D possibly TRBD1 on 5 matching bases. Trimming pared 3 bases from V and 10 bases from J, leaving 12 bases between. Germline assignment: CDR1 SNHLY and CDR2 FYNNEI. The CDR3 runs to 12 residues. CDR3 sequence: CASSEYRRGAFF. CDR3 nucleotide sequence: TGTGCCAGCAGTGAGTACAGGCGTGGAGCTTTCTTT.

V and J are TRBV24-1 and TRBJ2-1; D possibly corresponds to TRBD1 (5 bases). From germline, CDR1 is KGHDR and CDR2 SFDVKD. CDR3 length: 16 residues. Trimming took 9 bases from V and 2 from J, leaving 19 bases between them. The CDR3 loop reads CATGSRLGPPYNEQFF. The DNA for the CDR3 is TGTGCCACCGGCTCGAGGTTGGGGCCCCCCTACAATGAGCAGTTCTTC.

This chain joins TRBV2 and TRBJ1-5; 8 bases agree with TRBD1. CDR1 SNHLY and CDR2 FYNNEI come from the germline V gene. CDR3 length: 14 residues. V lost 4 bases, J lost 6 bases, and 5 bases stayed unmatched. CDR3 sequence (DNA): TGTGCCAGCAGTGGGCAGGGGGCTGTTCAGCCCCAGCATTTT. It yields the protein CASSGQGAVQPQHF.

This clone occurred a few times. This chain connects TRBV4-1 to TRBJ1-3; D ambiguous. Germline CDR1 MGHRA, CDR2 YSYEKL. Trimming left V 1 base short and J 0 bases short, with 10 bases between. This CDR3 comprises 16 residues. CDR3 region: CASSQGGQSSGNTIYF. The CDR3 region has the DNA TGCGCCAGCAGCCAAGGAGGTCAAAGCTCTGGAAACACCATATATTTT.

The chain joins TRBV4-1 to TRBJ2-7, with 7 bases fitting TRBD2. The V and J ends lost 3 bases and 6 bases, in that order; junction bases with no gene match: 11. This CDR3 has 15 residues. Germline V gene sequence: CDR1 MGHRA, CDR2 YSYEKL. The CDR3 region has the DNA TGCGCCAGCAGCCAGGGGTCGGGGGGTTCTTCCGAGCAGTACTTC. Protein: CASSQGSGGSSEQYF.

The chain is built from TRBV5-4 and TRBJ1-2; perhaps TRBD1 as D (5 bases). V was clipped by 0 bases and J by 4 bases, with 13 bases between them. The V gene's germline CDR1 is SGHNT and CDR2 YYREEE (reference sequence). CDR3 length: 15 amino acids. CDR3 sequence: CASSLEGRTTYGYTF. CDR3 nucleotides: TGTGCCAGCAGCTTGGAGGGTCGGACAACCTATGGCTACACCTTC.

The chain joins TRBV6-5 to TRBJ2-5, with 15 bases matching TRBD2. J was trimmed by 6 bases and V by 10 bases; bases with no gene match: 6. Germline lookup yields CDR1 MNHEY and CDR2 SVGAGI. The CDR3 runs 14 residues. The CDR3 nucleotides read TGTGCCATCGGGACTAGCGGGGGGAGTCAGACCCAGTACTTC. Its protein product is CAIGTSGGSQTQYF.

The genes are TRBV9 and TRBJ2-7, with TRBD2 matching 8 bases. This CDR3 is 15 amino acids long. CDR1 and CDR2 (germline): SGDLS, YYNGEE. The J segment lost 2 bases and the V segment lost 2 bases, leaving 6 bases of the junction unmatched. The CDR3 is CASSVSPGGAYEQYF. The CDR3 DNA is TGTGCCAGCAGCGTTTCCCCCGGGGGGGCCTACGAGCAGTACTTC.

The chain combines TRBV19 with TRBJ1-1, with TRBD1 as a possible D gene (6 bases). Germline V gives CDR1 LNHDA, CDR2 SQIVND (reference sequence). Trimming stripped 5 bases from V and 6 bases from J, with 10 bases between. The CDR3 runs 12 residues. DNA of the CDR3: TGTGCCAGTAGTGCAGGACAGCCTGAAGCTTTCTTT. The encoded protein is CASSAGQPEAFF.

This chain joins TRBV6-5 and TRBJ2-5; 11 bases fit TRBD2. From germline, CDR1 is MNHEY and CDR2 SVGAGI. The CDR3 extends over 15 amino acids. V was clipped by 5 bases and J by 4 bases; unmatched bases: 6. CDR3 in DNA: TGTGCCAGCAGTCAACGACTAGCGGGGTTAGAGACCCAGTACTTC. This translates into CASSQRLAGLETQYF.